This TCR beta chain stems from a study of stem cell transplantation in POMP-related autoinflammatory disease. Turning to the study itself: Impaired MHC class I-dependent CD8+ differentiation was hypothesized from defective thymoproteasomes. Study-wide findings and caveats: A trend toward lower repertoire diversity and greater clonality appeared in every analyzed T-cell subset of PRAID patients.

The protocol was immunoSEQ multiplex PCR, while the TCRdb copy is restricted to in-frame clones and leaves out a portion. The data contain 4,700 or so clones, roughly 90% of them seen just once; the ten biggest clones take up 2.4%. As regards this clone: Its target is not known.

The germline V gene encodes CDR1 SGHRS and CDR2 YFSETQ. The ends lost 0 bases at V and 9 bases at J; junction bases unmatched: 6. The CDR3 contains 15 residues. The sequencing here drew on CD8+ T cells from PBMCs, taken after stem cell transplantation. The genes are TRBV5-1 and TRBJ1-6, with 7 positions matching TRBD1. This TCR was recovered from a human patient with POMP-related autoinflammation and immune dysregulation (PRAID). Some of the T cells may derive from the graft donor. CDR3: CASSLDQGVSSPLHF. For the CDR3, the DNA is TGCGCCAGCAGCTTGGATCAGGGGGTCAGTTCACCCCTCCACTTT. The whole variable domain, remainder taken from reference TRBV5-1 and TRBJ1-6, is KAGVTQTPRYLIKTRGQQVTLSCSPISGHRSVSWYQQTPGQGLQFLFEYFSETQRNKGNFPGRFSGRQFSNSRSEMNVSTLELGDSALYLCASSLDQGVSSPLHFGNGTRLTVT.